The sequence of this T cell receptor beta chain was determined in a study of T cell changes during pregnancy in multiple sclerosis. This CDR3 is built from 14 residues. V dropped 9 bases and J dropped 2 bases, with 17 bases sitting between them. Germline V gene sequence: CDR1 MNHEY, CDR2 SMNVEV (reference sequence). Some clones are missing from TCRdb's copy, which holds only in-frame ones; the method was immunoSEQ multiplex PCR. The sample includes over 75,000 clones, 85% to 95% of them seen just once. The sample here was peripheral blood, taken in the first trimester of pregnancy. This rearrangement joins TRBV27 to TRBJ2-7; maybe TRBD1 (5 bases). The clonotype comes from a female donor with multiple sclerosis, enrolled in a pregnancy study. CDR3 bases: TGTGCCAGTAGGGGCACATATCGACCCTACGAGCAGTACTTC. Amino acids: CASRGTYRPYEQYF.